This passage covers 7 T cell receptor beta chains from one sample sequenced in a study of neurological immune-mediated disorders. TCRdb used MiXCR to reprocess the 5' RACE reads, holding one entry per CDR3 protein. The profile shows 70,000 or so distinct CDR3 sequences, about 3% of them singletons. Material: PBMCs. These receptors were taken from a woman aged 45 to 65 with multiple sclerosis.

The chain combines TRBV12-3 or TRBV12-4 with TRBJ2-7; D call uncertain. The V gene lost 2 bases and the J gene lost 4 bases, with 9 bases spanning the gap. The CDR3 is 13 amino acids. CDR3 coding DNA: TGTGCCAGCAGTTTACAGCTTCAGTACGAGCAGTACGTC. Its translation: CASSLQLQYEQYV.

In this sample, this clonotype turned up many times. The chain uses TRBV4-3 and TRBJ1-2, with D possibly being TRBD1 (5 bases). The V gene lost 2 bases and the J gene lost 7 bases, with 11 bases spanning the gap. The CDR3 covers 13 residues. The germline CDR1 and CDR2 sequences are LGHNA and YSLEER. As DNA, the CDR3 is TGCGCCAGCAGCCAAACAGGAGTTGGTGGCTACACCTTC. This codes for CASSQTGVGGYTF.

The V call is TRBV20-1, the J call TRBJ2-2; 11 bases align to TRBD2. Per the germline V gene, CDR1 is DFQATT and CDR2 is SNEGSKA (reference sequence). Germline trimming cut 6 bases from V and 7 bases from J; bases unmatched to any gene: 22. This CDR3 comprises 19 residues. The CDR3 DNA is TGCAGTGCCAGACCCCGGGTCCAGGGACTAGCGGTAGTGGGCGGGGAGCTGTTTTTT. It specifies CSARPRVQGLAVVGGELFF.

This clonotype was recorded many times. The V call is TRBV12-3 or TRBV12-4, the J call TRBJ1-1; no definite D call. The V end lost 6 bases, the J end lost 10 bases, and 15 bases lay between the germline ends. This CDR3 has 12 residues. The CDR3 DNA reads as TGTGCCAGCAGCCCTTGGCGGGGTTCAGCTTTCTTT. It is translated as CASSPWRGSAFF.

In its sample, this clonotype was seen many times. The chain joins TRBV6-2 or TRBV6-3 to TRBJ1-5, with 7 bases lining up with TRBD1. The CDR3 length is 14 residues. J was trimmed by 6 bases and V by 5 bases; bases with no gene match: 7. The V gene's germline CDR1 is MNHEY and CDR2 SVGEGT. The DNA for the CDR3 is TGTGCCAGCAGTCAGACAGGGCTTACTCAGCCCCAGCATTTT. Its protein is CASSQTGLTQPQHF.

This clonotype was seen ten or more times. This chain connects TRBV20-1 to TRBJ1-3; no definite D call. Trimming took off 5 bases at V and 2 bases at J, with 7 bases between the two ends. The CDR3 contains 12 residues. Germline V gives CDR1 DFQATT, CDR2 SNEGSKA (reference sequence). The CDR3 region is CSASYPGNTIYF. The CDR3 DNA follows: TGCAGTGCTTCCTATCCTGGAAACACCATATATTTT.

Ten or more counts support this clonotype. The rearrangement uses TRBV24-1 and TRBJ2-5; D gene unclear. The V end was cut by 4 bases, the J end by 4 bases, with 9 bases between. The germline V gene encodes CDR1 KGHDR and CDR2 SFDVKD. The CDR3 is made up of 13 amino acids. CDR3 nucleotide sequence: TGTGCCACCAGTGAGCCGACCTCAGAGACCCAGTACTTC. The encoded protein is CATSEPTSETQYF.